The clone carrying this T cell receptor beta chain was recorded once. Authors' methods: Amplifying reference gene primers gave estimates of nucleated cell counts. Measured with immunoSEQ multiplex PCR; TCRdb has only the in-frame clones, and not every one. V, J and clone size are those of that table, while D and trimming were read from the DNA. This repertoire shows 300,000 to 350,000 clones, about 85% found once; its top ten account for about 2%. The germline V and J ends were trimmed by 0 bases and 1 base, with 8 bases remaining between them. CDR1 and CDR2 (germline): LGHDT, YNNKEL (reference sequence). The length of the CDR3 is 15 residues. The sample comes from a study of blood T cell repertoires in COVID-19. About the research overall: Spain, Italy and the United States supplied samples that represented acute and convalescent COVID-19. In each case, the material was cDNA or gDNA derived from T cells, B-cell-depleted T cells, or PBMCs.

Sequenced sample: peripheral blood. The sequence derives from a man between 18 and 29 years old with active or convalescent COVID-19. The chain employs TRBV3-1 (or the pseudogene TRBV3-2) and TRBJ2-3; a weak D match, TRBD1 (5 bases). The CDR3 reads CASSQEARGTDTQYF. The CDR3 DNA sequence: TGTGCCAGCAGCCAAGAGGCCAGGGGCACAGATACGCAGTATTTT.